The T cell receptor beta chain under discussion was sequenced for a study of cytomegalovirus exposure and HLA in healthy donors. The CDR3 length is 18 residues. PCR involved 60 Vbeta and 13 Jbeta primers. Assay used: immunoSEQ multiplex PCR; TCRdb lists only in-frame clones, some missing. The data hold about 77,000 clones, with about four fifths observed a single time. The sample consisted of PBMCs. The TCR was taken from a man between 35 and 55 years old in good health and CMV-seronegative. The gene calls are TRBV21-1 and TRBJ2-7; the table's D call, TRBD2, has no DNA check behind it. TRBV21-1 is a pseudogene. CDR3 sequence (DNA): TGTGCCAGCAGCAAAGCGCTTATGTGGTCAACCCGAGAGGGCGAGCAGTACTTC. Protein sequence: CASSKALMWSTREGEQYF.